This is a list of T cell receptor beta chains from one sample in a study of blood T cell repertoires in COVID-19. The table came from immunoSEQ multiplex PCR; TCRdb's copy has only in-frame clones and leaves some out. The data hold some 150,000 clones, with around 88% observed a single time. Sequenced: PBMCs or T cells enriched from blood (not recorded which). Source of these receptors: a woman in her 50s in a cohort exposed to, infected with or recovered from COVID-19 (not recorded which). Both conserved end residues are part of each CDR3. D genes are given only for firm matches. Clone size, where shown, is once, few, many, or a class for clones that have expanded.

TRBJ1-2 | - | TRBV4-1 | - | CASSQDAQGLGFYGYTF | TGCGCCAGCAGCCAAGATGCCCAGGGCCTTGGGTTCTATGGCTACACCTTC
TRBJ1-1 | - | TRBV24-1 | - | CATSDGFTEAFF | TGTGCCACCAGTGACGGGTTCACTGAAGCTTTCTTT
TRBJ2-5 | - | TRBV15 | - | CATSRDRLSETQYF | TGTGCCACCAGCAGAGATCGACTTTCAGAGACCCAGTACTTC
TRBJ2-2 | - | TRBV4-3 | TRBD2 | CASSQVGSGVNTGELFF | TGCGCCAGCAGCCAAGTGGGTAGCGGGGTGAACACCGGGGAGCTGTTTTTT
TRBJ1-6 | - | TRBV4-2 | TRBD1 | CASSRQGSSYNSPLHF | TGTGCCAGCAGCAGACAGGGGAGCTCCTATAATTCACCCCTCCACTTT
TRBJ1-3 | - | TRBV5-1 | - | CASSLVSSGNTIYF | TGCGCCAGCAGCTTGGTTAGCTCTGGAAACACCATATATTTT
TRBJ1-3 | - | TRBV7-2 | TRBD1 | CASSPQTGLAGNTIYF | TGTGCCAGCAGCCCACAGACAGGGCTGGCTGGAAACACCATATATTTT
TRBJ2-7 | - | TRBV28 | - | CASSSRPSRTYEQYF | TGTGCCAGCAGCTCCCGGCCTAGCAGAACCTACGAGCAGTACTTC
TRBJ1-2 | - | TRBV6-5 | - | CASSYVQGASYGYTF | TGTGCCAGCAGTTACGTCCAGGGTGCTTCCTATGGCTACACCTTC
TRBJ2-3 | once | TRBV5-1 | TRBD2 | CASSLHTSGNIGDTQYF | TGCGCCAGCAGCTTACACACTAGCGGGAATATCGGAGATACGCAGTATTTT
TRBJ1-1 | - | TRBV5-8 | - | CASSSAVLNTEAFF | TGTGCCAGCAGCTCGGCGGTATTGAACACTGAAGCTTTCTTT
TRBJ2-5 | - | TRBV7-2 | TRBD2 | CASSLAVTSGQETQYF | TGTGCCAGCAGCTTAGCGGTGACTAGCGGCCAAGAGACCCAGTACTTC
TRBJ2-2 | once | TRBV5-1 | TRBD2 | CASSLNRAGGSTGELFF | TGCGCCAGCAGCCTAAATAGAGCGGGAGGATCGACCGGGGAGCTGTTTTTT
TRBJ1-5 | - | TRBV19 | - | CASLEFQSGNQPQHF | TGTGCCAGCCTGGAATTCCAGTCGGGTAATCAGCCCCAGCATTTT
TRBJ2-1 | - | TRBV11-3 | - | CASSSKQIISYNEQFF | TGTGCCAGCAGCTCAAAACAGATAATCTCCTACAATGAGCAGTTCTTC
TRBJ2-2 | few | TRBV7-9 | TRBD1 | CASSSGQGYTGELFF | TGTGCCAGCAGCTCTGGACAGGGATATACCGGGGAGCTGTTTTTT
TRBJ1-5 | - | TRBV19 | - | CASSISGLRGGGQPQHF | TGTGCCAGTAGTATAAGCGGCCTTCGGGGGGGCGGTCAGCCCCAGCATTTT
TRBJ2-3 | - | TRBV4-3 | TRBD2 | CASSQDFASGRQTSTDTQYF | TGCGCCAGCAGCCAAGATTTCGCTAGCGGGAGGCAGACTAGCACAGATACGCAGTATTTT
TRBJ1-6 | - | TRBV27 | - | CASSRSQGNSSPLHF | TGTGCCAGCAGCCGATCCCAGGGGAATAGTTCACCCCTCCACTTT
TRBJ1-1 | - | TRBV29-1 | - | CSVAGQPNTEAFF | TGCAGCGTTGCTGGACAGCCGAACACTGAAGCTTTCTTT
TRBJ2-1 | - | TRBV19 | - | CASSIEGRVVDEQFF | TGTGCCAGTAGTATAGAGGGCAGGGTTGTTGATGAGCAGTTCTTC
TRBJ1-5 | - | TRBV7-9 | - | CASSDWDLDNQPQHF | TGTGCCAGCAGCGATTGGGACTTGGACAATCAGCCCCAGCATTTT
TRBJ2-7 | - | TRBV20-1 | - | CSARDLGREYF | TGCAGTGCTAGAGATCTGGGGCGAGAGTACTTC
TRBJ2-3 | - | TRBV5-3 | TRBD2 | CARSFGVAGGQDTQYF | TGTGCCAGAAGCTTTGGAGTAGCGGGAGGCCAGGATACGCAGTATTTT
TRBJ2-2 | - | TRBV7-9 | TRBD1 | CASSPRDREPGELFF | TGTGCCAGCAGCCCCCGTGACAGGGAACCCGGGGAGCTGTTTTTT
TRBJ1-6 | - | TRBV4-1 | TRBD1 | CASSRETGQTNSPLHF | TGCGCCAGCAGCCGAGAAACGGGACAGACCAATTCACCCCTCCACTTT
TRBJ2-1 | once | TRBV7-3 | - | CASSLWGARGEQFF | TGTGCCAGCAGCTTATGGGGCGCTAGGGGTGAGCAGTTCTTC
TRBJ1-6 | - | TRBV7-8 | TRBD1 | CASSLAPPGQGRSPLHF | TGTGCCAGCAGCTTAGCCCCTCCGGGACAGGGGCGCTCACCCCTCCACTTT
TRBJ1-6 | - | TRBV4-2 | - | CASWGQGASPLHF | TGTGCCAGCTGGGGGCAGGGAGCATCACCCCTCCACTTT